This TCR beta chain appears in the sequencing data of a study of blood T cell repertoires in COVID-19. Study in general: Italy, Spain and the United States were the sources of the convalescent and acute COVID-19 samples. PBMCs, B-cell-depleted T cells, or T cells were the source of the cDNA or gDNA that made up the material.

Sequencing used immunoSEQ multiplex PCR; TCRdb keeps in-frame clones, though not all of them. The table has about 120,000 clones, approximately 82% seen once. The sequenced sample consisted of peripheral blood. This clonotype originated in a man aged 70-80 years with active or convalescent COVID-19.

CDR3 DNA: TGTGCCAGTAGTCCAGACTCAAGTAGGTTGGGTGAAAAACTGTTTTTT. Translating gives CASSPDSSRLGEKLFF. The V call is TRBV19, the J call TRBJ1-4; D is ambiguous. The V and J ends lost 5 bases and 7 bases respectively, with 20 bases between them. The CDR3 is made up of 16 amino acids. Per the germline V gene, CDR1 is LNHDA and CDR2 is SQIVND (reference sequence).